The 4 T cell receptor beta chains below all came from one sample that was sequenced in a study of blood T cell repertoires in COVID-19. Clones were read by immunoSEQ multiplex PCR, and TCRdb kept only the in-frame ones, dropping some. Counted here are over 150,000 clones, around 90% occurring once; the ten biggest clones make up approximately 2.2%. Sequences were obtained from PBMCs or T cells enriched from blood (not recorded which). The receptors stem from a woman aged 25 to 39 who had recovered from COVID-19.

This clone was seen many times. The rearrangement links TRBV2 to TRBJ1-2; 9 bases line up with TRBD1. V lost 4 bases and J lost 8; bases outside the gene matches: 8. The germline CDR1 and CDR2 sequences are SNHLY and FYNNEI. This CDR3 contains 14 residues. CDR3: CASSAQQGAGGYTF. The DNA of the CDR3 is TGTGCCAGCAGTGCTCAACAGGGGGCAGGGGGCTACACCTTC.

This clone was counted between two and nine times. This chain uses TRBV4-3 with TRBJ2-1, with D hard to call. Germline-derived CDR1 and CDR2 are LGHNA and YSLEER. Trimming removed 2 bases from V and 5 bases from J, with 16 bases in between. The CDR3 loop spans 16 amino acids. The CDR3 DNA reads TGCGCCAGCAGCCAACCGCTGATAGAGGTAAACAATGAGCAGTTCTTC. It specifies CASSQPLIEVNNEQFF.

This chain uses TRBV7-6 with TRBJ2-1; 10 nucleotides line up with TRBD1. CDR3 length equals 15 residues. Germline CDR1 and CDR2: SGHVS and FNYEAQ. With V trimmed by 5 bases and J by 5 bases, 6 bases remained unmatched. The CDR3 DNA follows: TGTGCCAGCAGCCTTGACAGGGGGCTGGACAATGAGCAGTTCTTC. Protein product: CASSLDRGLDNEQFF.

The V and J genes are TRBV5-1 and TRBJ2-7; D is possibly TRBD2 (5 bases). CDR1 and CDR2 from the germline V gene are SGHRS and YFSETQ. This CDR3 is built from 13 residues. The V and J ends lost 6 bases and 2 bases respectively, with 12 bases between them. CDR3 nucleotide sequence: TGCGCCAGCACCCACGAGGGAGCCTACGAGCAGTACTTC. It is translated as CASTHEGAYEQYF.